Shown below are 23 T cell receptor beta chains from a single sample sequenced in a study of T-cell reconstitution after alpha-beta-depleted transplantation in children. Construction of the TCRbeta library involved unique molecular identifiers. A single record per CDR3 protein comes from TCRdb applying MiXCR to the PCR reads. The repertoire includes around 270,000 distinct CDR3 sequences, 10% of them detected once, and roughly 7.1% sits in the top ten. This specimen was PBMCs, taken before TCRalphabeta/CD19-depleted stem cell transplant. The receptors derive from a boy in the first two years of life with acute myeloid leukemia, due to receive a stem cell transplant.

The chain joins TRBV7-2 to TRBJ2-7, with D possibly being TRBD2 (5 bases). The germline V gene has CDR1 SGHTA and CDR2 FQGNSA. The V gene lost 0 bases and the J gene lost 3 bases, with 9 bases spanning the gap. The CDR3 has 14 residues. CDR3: CASSLALANYEQYF. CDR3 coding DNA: TGTGCCAGCAGCTTAGCTCTAGCAAACTACGAGCAGTACTTC.

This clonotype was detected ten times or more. The CDR3, as DNA: TGTGCCAGCAGCTTACTCCACGGGACACAGCCCAACAATGAGCAGTTCTTC. Residues: CASSLLHGTQPNNEQFF. This rearrangement joins TRBV7-3 to TRBJ2-1, with a weak D call TRBD1 (6 bases). CDR1 and CDR2 from the germline V gene are SGHTA and FQGTGA. The CDR3 spans 17 residues. Trimming took 2 bases from V and 5 from J, leaving 19 bases between them.

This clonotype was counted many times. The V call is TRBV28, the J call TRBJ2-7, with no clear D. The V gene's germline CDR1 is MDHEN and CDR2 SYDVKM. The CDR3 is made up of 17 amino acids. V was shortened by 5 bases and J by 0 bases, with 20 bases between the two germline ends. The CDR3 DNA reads TGTGCCAGCAGTATACCCCCTTACAGCCTTTCCTCCTACGAGCAGTACTTC. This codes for CASSIPPYSLSSYEQYF.

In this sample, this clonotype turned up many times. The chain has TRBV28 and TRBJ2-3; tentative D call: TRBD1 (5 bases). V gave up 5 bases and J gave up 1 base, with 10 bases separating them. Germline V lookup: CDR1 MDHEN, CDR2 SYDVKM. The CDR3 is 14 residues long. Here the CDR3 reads CASSAPGRTDTQYF. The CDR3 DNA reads TGTGCCAGCAGTGCCCCAGGGCGCACAGATACGCAGTATTTT.

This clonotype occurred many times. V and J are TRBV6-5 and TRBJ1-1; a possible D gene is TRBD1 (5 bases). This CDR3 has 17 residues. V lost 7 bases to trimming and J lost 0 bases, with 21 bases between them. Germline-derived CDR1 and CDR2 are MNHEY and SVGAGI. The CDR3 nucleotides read TGTGCCAGCAACTTAGGGGCCAGGCCCCTCATGAACACTGAAGCTTTCTTT. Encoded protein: CASNLGARPLMNTEAFF.

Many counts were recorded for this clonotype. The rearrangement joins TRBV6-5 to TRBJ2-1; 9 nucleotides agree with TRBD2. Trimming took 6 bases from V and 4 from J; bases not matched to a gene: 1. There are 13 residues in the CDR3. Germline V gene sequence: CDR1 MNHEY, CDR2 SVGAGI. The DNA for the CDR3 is TGTGCCAGCAGAGCGGGGGGATACAATGAGCAGTTCTTC. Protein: CASRAGGYNEQFF.

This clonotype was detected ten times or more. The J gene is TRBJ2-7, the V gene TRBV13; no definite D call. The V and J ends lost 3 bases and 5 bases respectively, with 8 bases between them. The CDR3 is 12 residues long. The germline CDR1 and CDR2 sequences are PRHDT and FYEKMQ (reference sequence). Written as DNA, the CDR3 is TGTGCCAGCAGCTTTTATGTGGACGAGCAGTACTTC. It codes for CASSFYVDEQYF. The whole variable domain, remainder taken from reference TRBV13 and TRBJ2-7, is AAGVIQSPRHLIKEKRETATLKCYPIPRHDTVYWYQQGPGQDPQFLISFYEKMQSDKGSIPDRFSAQQFSDYHSELNMSSLELGDSALYFCASSFYVDEQYFGPGTRLTVT.

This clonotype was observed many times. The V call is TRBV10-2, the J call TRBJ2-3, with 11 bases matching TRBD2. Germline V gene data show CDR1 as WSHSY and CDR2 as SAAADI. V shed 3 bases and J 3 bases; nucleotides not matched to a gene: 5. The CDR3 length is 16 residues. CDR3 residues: CASSDPTSGRTDTQYF. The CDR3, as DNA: TGCGCCAGCAGTGACCCAACTAGCGGGAGAACAGATACGCAGTATTTT.

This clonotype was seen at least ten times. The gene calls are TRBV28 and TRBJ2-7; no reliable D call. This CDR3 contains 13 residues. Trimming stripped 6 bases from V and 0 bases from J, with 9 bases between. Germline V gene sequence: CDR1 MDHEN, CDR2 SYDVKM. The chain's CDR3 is CASSRSPSYEQYF. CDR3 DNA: TGTGCCAGCAGCCGATCCCCCTCCTACGAGCAGTACTTC. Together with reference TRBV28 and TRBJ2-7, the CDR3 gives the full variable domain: DVKVTQSSRYLVKRTGEKVFLECVQDMDHENMFWYRQDPGLGLRLIYFSYDVKMKEKGDIPEGYSVSREKKERFSLILESASTNQTSMYLCASSRSPSYEQYFGPGTRLTVT.

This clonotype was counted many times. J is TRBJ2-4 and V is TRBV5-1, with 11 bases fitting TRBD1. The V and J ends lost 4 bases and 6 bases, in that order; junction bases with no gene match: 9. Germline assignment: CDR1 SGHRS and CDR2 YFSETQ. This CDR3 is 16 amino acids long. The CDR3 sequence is CASSPWTGGMGNIQYF. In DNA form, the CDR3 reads TGCGCCAGCAGCCCCTGGACAGGGGGCATGGGAAACATTCAGTACTTC. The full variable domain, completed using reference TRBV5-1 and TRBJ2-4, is KAGVTQTPRYLIKTRGQQVTLSCSPISGHRSVSWYQQTPGQGLQFLFEYFSETQRNKGNFPGRFSGRQFSNSRSEMNVSTLELGDSALYLCASSPWTGGMGNIQYFGAGTRLSVL.

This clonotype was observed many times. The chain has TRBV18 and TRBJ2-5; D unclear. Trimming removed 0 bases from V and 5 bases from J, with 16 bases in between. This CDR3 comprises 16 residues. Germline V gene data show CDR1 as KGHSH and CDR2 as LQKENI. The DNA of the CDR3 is TGTGCCAGCTCACCACCTACCCTAAGGCTTGGGGAGACCCAGTACTTC. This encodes CASSPPTLRLGETQYF.

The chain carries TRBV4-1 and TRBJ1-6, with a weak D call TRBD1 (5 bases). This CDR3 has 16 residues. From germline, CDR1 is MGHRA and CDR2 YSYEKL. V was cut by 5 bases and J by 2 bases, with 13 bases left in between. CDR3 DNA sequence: TGCGCCAGCAGCGCTCACGGGACGACCTATAATTCACCCCTCCACTTT. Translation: CASSAHGTTYNSPLHF.

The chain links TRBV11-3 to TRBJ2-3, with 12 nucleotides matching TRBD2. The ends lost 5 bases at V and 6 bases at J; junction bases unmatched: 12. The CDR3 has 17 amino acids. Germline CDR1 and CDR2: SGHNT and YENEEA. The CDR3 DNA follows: TGTGCCAGCAGCCCTAGGAGCGTGACTAGCGGGAGCGATACGCAGTATTTT. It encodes CASSPRSVTSGSDTQYF. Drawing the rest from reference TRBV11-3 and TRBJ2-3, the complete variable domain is EAGVVQSPRYKIIEKKQPVAFWCNPISGHNTLYWYLQNLGQGPELLIRYENEEAVDDSQLPKDRFSAERLKGVDSTLKIQPAELGDSAVYLCASSPRSVTSGSDTQYFGPGTRLTVL.

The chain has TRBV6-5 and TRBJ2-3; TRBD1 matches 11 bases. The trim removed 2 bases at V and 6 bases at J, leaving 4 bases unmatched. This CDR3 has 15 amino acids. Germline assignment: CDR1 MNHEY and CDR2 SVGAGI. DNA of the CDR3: TGTGCCAGCAGTTACCCGGACAGGGGGCTGGATACGCAGTATTTT. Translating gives CASSYPDRGLDTQYF.

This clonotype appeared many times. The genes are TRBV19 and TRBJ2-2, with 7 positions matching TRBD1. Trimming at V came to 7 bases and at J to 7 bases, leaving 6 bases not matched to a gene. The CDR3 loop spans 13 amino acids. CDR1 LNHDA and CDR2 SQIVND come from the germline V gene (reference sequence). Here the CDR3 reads CASNNRGRGELFF. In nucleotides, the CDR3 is TGTGCCAGTAACAACAGGGGACGCGGGGAGCTGTTTTTT.

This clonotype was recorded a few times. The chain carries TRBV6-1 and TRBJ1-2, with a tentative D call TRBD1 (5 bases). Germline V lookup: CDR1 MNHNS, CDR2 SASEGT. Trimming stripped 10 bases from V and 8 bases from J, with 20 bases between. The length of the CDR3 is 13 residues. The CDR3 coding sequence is TGTGCCACCCAACAGGATTCCGCGAAGGGCTACACCTTC. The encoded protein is CATQQDSAKGYTF.

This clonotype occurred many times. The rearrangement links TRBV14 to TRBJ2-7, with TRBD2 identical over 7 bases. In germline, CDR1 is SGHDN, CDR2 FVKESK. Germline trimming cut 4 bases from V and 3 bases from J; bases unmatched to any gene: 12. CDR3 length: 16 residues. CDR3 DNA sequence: TGTGCCAGCAGCCCAGCCCGGCGGGAGCTGGGCTACGAGCAGTACTTC. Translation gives CASSPARRELGYEQYF.

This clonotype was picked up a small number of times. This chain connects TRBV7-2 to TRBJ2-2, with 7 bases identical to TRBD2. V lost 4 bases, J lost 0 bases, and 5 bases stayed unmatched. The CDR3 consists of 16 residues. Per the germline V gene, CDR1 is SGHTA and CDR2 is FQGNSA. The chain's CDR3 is CASSYASGTNTGELFF. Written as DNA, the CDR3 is TGTGCCAGCAGCTATGCCAGCGGGACGAACACCGGGGAGCTGTTTTTT. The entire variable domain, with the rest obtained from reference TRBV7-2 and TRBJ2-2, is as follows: GAGVSQSPSNKVTEKGKDVELRCDPISGHTALYWYRQSLGQGLEFLIYFQGNSAPDKSGLPSDRFSAERTGGSVSTLTIQRTQQEDSAVYLCASSYASGTNTGELFFGEGSRLTVL.

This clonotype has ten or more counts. CDR3 sequence: CASSLGMEDTSSYNSPLHF. The CDR3 bases are TGTGCCAGCAGCTTAGGGATGGAGGACACCAGCTCCTATAATTCACCCCTCCACTTT. The chain combines TRBV11-2 with TRBJ1-6; TRBD1 is a possible D gene (5 bases). The CDR3 extends over 19 amino acids. The V end lost 1 base, the J end lost 0 bases, and 16 bases lay between the germline ends. Germline V gene lookup returns CDR1 SGHAT and CDR2 FQNNGV.

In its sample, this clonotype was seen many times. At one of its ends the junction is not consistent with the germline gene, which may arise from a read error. The CDR3 region has the DNA TGCGCCAGCAGTTTGGACAGGGTCGAAGAGACCCAGTACTTC. Its protein is CASSLDRVEETQYF. The chain uses TRBV5-1 and TRBJ2-5, with 8 positions matching TRBD1. The CDR3 sequence is 14 residues long. Germline lookup yields CDR1 SGHRS and CDR2 YFSETQ.

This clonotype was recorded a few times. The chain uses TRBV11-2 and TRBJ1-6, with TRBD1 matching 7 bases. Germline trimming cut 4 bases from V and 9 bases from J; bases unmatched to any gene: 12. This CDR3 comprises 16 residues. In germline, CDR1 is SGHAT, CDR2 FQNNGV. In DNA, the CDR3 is TGTGCCAGCAGCTCCAAGGGGGCAACTTCTGGTTCACCCCTCCACTTT. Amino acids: CASSSKGATSGSPLHF.

The CDR3 reads CASSQDHETQYF. The CDR3 DNA reads TGTGCCAGCAGCCAAGATCATGAGACCCAGTACTTC. The V call is TRBV3-1, the J call TRBJ2-5; D is unclear. This CDR3 contains 12 residues. In germline, CDR1 is LGHDT, CDR2 YNNKEL (reference sequence). V lost 0 bases and J 5 bases, leaving 4 bases between the germline ends.

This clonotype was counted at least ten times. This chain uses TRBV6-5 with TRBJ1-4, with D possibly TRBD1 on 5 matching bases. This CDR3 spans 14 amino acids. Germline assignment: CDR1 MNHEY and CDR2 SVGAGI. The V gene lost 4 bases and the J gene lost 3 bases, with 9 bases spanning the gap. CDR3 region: CASSSRAPNEKLFF. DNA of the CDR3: TGTGCCAGCAGTTCCAGGGCTCCTAATGAAAAACTGTTTTTT.